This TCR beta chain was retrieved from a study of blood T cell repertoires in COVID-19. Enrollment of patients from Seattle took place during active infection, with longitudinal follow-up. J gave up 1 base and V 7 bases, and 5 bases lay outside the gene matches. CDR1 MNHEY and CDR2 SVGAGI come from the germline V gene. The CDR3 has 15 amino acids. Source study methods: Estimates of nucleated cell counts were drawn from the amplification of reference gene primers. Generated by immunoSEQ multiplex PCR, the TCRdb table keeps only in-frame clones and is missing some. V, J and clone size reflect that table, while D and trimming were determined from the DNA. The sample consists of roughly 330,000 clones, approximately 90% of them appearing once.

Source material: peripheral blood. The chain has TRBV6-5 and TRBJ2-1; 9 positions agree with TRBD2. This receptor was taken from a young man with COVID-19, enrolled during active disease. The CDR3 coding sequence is TGTGCCAGCAAAGCAGCGGGGGGATCCTACAATGAGCAGTTCTTC. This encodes CASKAAGGSYNEQFF.